The clone carrying this TCR beta chain turned up a few times. Its antigen is not known. The sample comes from a study of response to subunit inactivated influenza vaccine. The study, taken as a whole, reports: Each seasonal influenza vaccination recruits few new T cells, the authors suggested.

One entry per CDR3 protein, called by TCRdb with MiXCR from the RT-PCR reads. The repertoire holds about 700,000 distinct CDR3 sequences, with about 14% as singletons. Sample: PBMCs from blood, taken 14 to 15 days before vaccination. The receptor was derived from a man aged 50 to 59 who received an inactivated influenza vaccine.

The CDR3 sequence: CSVEWAGAGYEQYF. The CDR3 DNA reads as TGCAGCGTTGAATGGGCAGGGGCAGGCTACGAGCAGTACTTC. The rearrangement joins TRBV29-1 to TRBJ2-7, with D possibly being TRBD1 (6 bases). The length of the CDR3 is 14 residues. Germline V gene lookup returns CDR1 SQVTM and CDR2 ANQGSEA. The ends were cut back, 2 bases at V and 3 bases at J, with 14 bases in the middle.